The next 16 T cell receptor beta chains were all read from a single sample in a study of blood T cell repertoires in COVID-19. Only in-frame clones appear in the TCRdb table, and some are missing; sequencing was by immunoSEQ multiplex PCR. This sample has 150,000 or so clones, with 65% to 85% found just once. The sample taken for sequencing was PBMCs or T cells enriched from blood (not recorded which). Receptors originate from a woman in her 40s with acute COVID-19.

V usage is TRBV29-1 and J usage is TRBJ1-1, with 8 bases aligning to TRBD1. The CDR3 sequence is 13 residues long. Germline V gene sequence: CDR1 SQVTM, CDR2 ANQGSEA. The V gene end was trimmed by 8 bases and the J gene end by 1 base; junction bases not matched to a gene: 6. The CDR3 DNA reads TGCAGCACATGGACAGGGACGAACACTGAAGCTTTCTTT. This gives the protein CSTWTGTNTEAFF.

The genes are TRBV7-9 and TRBJ2-5; the match to TRBD1 covers 7 bases. This CDR3 comprises 15 residues. Germline CDR1 is SEHNR and CDR2 is FQNEAQ (reference sequence). Germline trimming cut 4 bases from V and 2 bases from J; bases unmatched to any gene: 7. CDR3 in amino acids: CASSSRTGEQETQYF. The CDR3 region has the DNA TGTGCCAGCAGCTCGCGCACAGGGGAACAAGAGACCCAGTACTTC.

The rearrangement links TRBV12-3 or TRBV12-4 to TRBJ2-3, with 10 bases that match TRBD2. The trim removed 11 bases at V and 7 bases at J, leaving 9 bases unmatched. The length of the CDR3 is 13 residues. CDR3 DNA: TGTGCCGTGCGGACTAGCGGAAAAAATACGCAGTATTTT. It specifies CAVRTSGKNTQYF.

The CDR3 loop is CSAPLRDTQYF. The CDR3 DNA sequence: TGCAGTGCTCCCCTCCGGGATACGCAGTATTTT. The rearrangement joins TRBV20-1 to TRBJ2-3; D remains ambiguous. Germline-derived CDR1 and CDR2 are DFQATT and SNEGSKA (reference sequence). V was cut by 5 bases and J by 6 bases, with 9 bases left in between. CDR3 length: 11 amino acids.

The chain recombines TRBV11-3 with TRBJ1-1, with D perhaps TRBD1 (5 bases). Trimming stripped 5 bases from V and 6 bases from J, with 10 bases between. CDR1 is SGHNT, CDR2 YENEEA, per germline. This CDR3 has 12 residues. The CDR3 reads CASSLGEAEAFF. CDR3 DNA sequence: TGTGCCAGCAGCCTAGGGGAGGCTGAAGCTTTCTTT.

This clone appeared once. The V and J genes are TRBV6-4 and TRBJ2-5, with TRBD2 matching 9 bases. The CDR3 length is 15 residues. With V trimmed by 3 bases and J by 2 bases, 4 bases remained unmatched. Per the germline V gene, CDR1 is MRHNA and CDR2 is SNTAGT. CDR3 sequence (DNA): TGTGCCAGCAGTGAATCTAGCGGGGATCAAGAGACCCAGTACTTC. Its protein product is CASSESSGDQETQYF.

The V call is TRBV2, the J call TRBJ2-1, with 11 bases lining up with TRBD2. Germline V gives CDR1 SNHLY, CDR2 FYNNEI. CDR3 size: 15 residues. Trimming took 6 bases from V and 4 from J; bases not matched to a gene: 5. CDR3 protein: CASSAGLAEYNEQFF. The CDR3 DNA reads TGTGCCAGCAGCGCGGGACTAGCGGAATACAATGAGCAGTTCTTC.

The chain joins TRBV5-1 to TRBJ2-3, with TRBD2 identical over 10 bases. The germline gives CDR1 SGHRS, CDR2 YFSETQ. The CDR3 consists of 18 residues. With V trimmed by 6 bases and J by 4 bases, 17 bases remained unmatched. The CDR3 nucleotides read TGCGCCAGCACCCTGCGGCTAGCGGGGGCCGGGGGTCCAGATACGCAGTATTTT. This encodes CASTLRLAGAGGPDTQYF.

As DNA, the CDR3 is TGTGCCAGCTCACCAGGCATCGGGGGGCGAGAGACCCAGTACTTC. Encoded protein: CASSPGIGGRETQYF. The rearrangement links TRBV18 to TRBJ2-5, with TRBD2 as a possible D gene (7 bases). The V end lost 2 bases, the J end lost 4 bases, and 14 bases lay between the germline ends. Germline-derived CDR1 and CDR2 are KGHSH and LQKENI. The CDR3 is 15 amino acids. The full variable domain, completed using reference TRBV18 and TRBJ2-5, is NAGVMQNPRHLVRRRGQEARLRCSPMKGHSHVYWYRQLPEEGLKFMVYLQKENIIDESGMPKERFSAEFPKEGPSILRIQQVVRGDSAAYFCASSPGIGGRETQYFGPGTRLLVL.

The J gene is TRBJ1-1, the V gene TRBV7-2, with 7 positions matching TRBD1. This CDR3 spans 15 amino acids. J was trimmed by 1 base and V by 5 bases; bases with no gene match: 7. In germline, CDR1 is SGHTA, CDR2 FQGNSA. CDR3 bases: TGTGCCAGCAGCCCCCGGACAGGTTCGAACACTGAAGCTTTCTTT. This codes for CASSPRTGSNTEAFF. Full variable domain (outside the CDR3, taken from reference TRBV7-2 and TRBJ1-1): GAGVSQSPSNKVTEKGKDVELRCDPISGHTALYWYRQSLGQGLEFLIYFQGNSAPDKSGLPSDRFSAERTGGSVSTLTIQRTQQEDSAVYLCASSPRTGSNTEAFFGQGTRLTVV.

CDR3 in DNA: TGTGCCACCAGCGCCTCAGGACATTCTAGCACAGATACGCAGTATTTT. Its translation: CATSASGHSSTDTQYF. The chain recombines TRBV15 with TRBJ2-3; D may be TRBD1 (5 bases). The V gene's germline CDR1 is LNHNV and CDR2 YYDKDF (reference sequence). The CDR3 contains 16 residues. The V end was cut by 5 bases, the J end by 0 bases, with 15 bases between.

This chain links TRBV6-5 with TRBJ1-2; TRBD1 is a possible D gene (6 bases). CDR3 length: 15 residues. Trimming removed 5 bases from V and 7 bases from J, with 20 bases in between. Germline V lookup: CDR1 MNHEY, CDR2 SVGAGI. The CDR3 coding sequence is TGTGCCAGCAGTCTAGTTTCGGGGGGCGCGGGTGGCTACACCTTC. As protein: CASSLVSGGAGGYTF.

This chain joins TRBV5-8 and TRBJ1-5, with a possible D match to TRBD1 (5 bases). Looked up from germline, CDR1 is SGHTS and CDR2 is YDEGEE. The V end was cut by 2 bases, the J end by 3 bases, with 12 bases between. This CDR3 contains 15 residues. This CDR3 is CASSFWGDPNQPQHF. CDR3 DNA: TGTGCCAGCAGCTTTTGGGGGGACCCCAATCAGCCCCAGCATTTT.

The chain links TRBV7-3 to TRBJ1-2, with a weak D call TRBD1 (6 bases). The CDR3 sequence is 16 residues long. In germline, CDR1 is SGHTA, CDR2 FQGTGA. V gave up 5 bases and J gave up 8 bases, with 24 bases separating them. The CDR3 DNA follows: TGTGCCAGCAGCCCCGCCCCGGGGGGGGGCGGGGGAGGCTACACCTTC. Translated: CASSPAPGGGGGGYTF.

This clone was detected only once. The chain links TRBV7-3 to TRBJ2-5; 10 nucleotides agree with TRBD1. The length of the CDR3 is 15 residues. V lost 4 bases to trimming and J lost 5 bases; unmatched junction nucleotides: 7. Germline-derived CDR1 and CDR2 are SGHTA and FQGTGA. The CDR3 spells CASSSPTGGAETQYF. CDR3 DNA sequence: TGTGCCAGCAGCTCCCCGACAGGGGGCGCGGAGACCCAGTACTTC.

The V call is TRBV5-6, the J call TRBJ1-1; 8 bases map to TRBD1. J lost 10 bases, V lost 4 bases, and 6 bases had no gene match. The CDR3 has 12 amino acids. Germline CDR1 reads SGHDT; CDR2 reads YYEEEE. The CDR3 DNA reads as TGTGCCAGCAGCCAAAGGACAGGGCTAGCTTTCTTT. Its protein is CASSQRTGLAFF. Full variable domain (outside the CDR3, taken from reference TRBV5-6 and TRBJ1-1): DAGVTQSPTHLIKTRGQQVTLRCSPKSGHDTVSWYQQALGQGPQFIFQYYEEEERQRGNFPDRFSGHQFPNYSSELNVNALLLGDSALYLCASSQRTGLAFFGQGTRLTVV.